This T cell receptor beta chain was identified during a study of T cell responses to AZD1222 COVID-19 vaccine. Study-level points and caveats: Clonal diversity was possibly underestimated; the donors were predominantly white British and more often female.

Deletions cut 4 bases from V and 1 base from J, with 15 bases between. This CDR3 is 16 amino acids long. Germline loops: CDR1 SGHDT, CDR2 YYEEEE. Sequenced by immunoSEQ multiplex PCR; TCRdb stores in-frame clones only, minus some. Counted here are 140,000 to 150,000 clones, 90% to 95% occurring once; the ten biggest clones make up 4%. About this clone: The antigen remains unidentified.

This receptor was obtained from an adult who received the AZD1222 COVID-19 vaccine. This rearrangement joins TRBV5-6 to TRBJ1-3, with D hard to call. Sequenced here: peripheral blood, sampled 28 days after the second AZD1222 dose. The CDR3 DNA reads as TGTGCCAGCAGCCCCCGCGGAATATGGTCTGGAAACACCATATATTTT. It encodes CASSPRGIWSGNTIYF. Using reference TRBV5-6 and TRBJ1-3 for the parts outside the CDR3, the full variable domain is DAGVTQSPTHLIKTRGQQVTLRCSPKSGHDTVSWYQQALGQGPQFIFQYYEEEERQRGNFPDRFSGHQFPNYSSELNVNALLLGDSALYLCASSPRGIWSGNTIYFGEGSWLTVV.